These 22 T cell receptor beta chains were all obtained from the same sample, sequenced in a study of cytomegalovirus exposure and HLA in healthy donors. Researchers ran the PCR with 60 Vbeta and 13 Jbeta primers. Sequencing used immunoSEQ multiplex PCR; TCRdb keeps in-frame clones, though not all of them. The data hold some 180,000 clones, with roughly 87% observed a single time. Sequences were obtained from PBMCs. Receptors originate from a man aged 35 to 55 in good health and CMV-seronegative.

CDR3 in DNA: TGTGCCAGTAACTTCAGGGGGTCTGAAGCTTTCTTT. Its protein is CASNFRGSEAFF. The chain is built from TRBV19 and TRBJ1-1; 7 bases fit TRBD1. The CDR3 loop spans 12 amino acids. Germline CDR1 LNHDA, CDR2 SQIVND (reference sequence). V lost 7 bases, J lost 6 bases, and 5 bases stayed unmatched.

CDR3: CASSTGTGGFMWETQYF. CDR3 nucleotide sequence: TGCGCCAGCAGCACCGGGACAGGGGGCTTTATGTGGGAGACCCAGTACTTC. The gene calls are TRBV5-1 and TRBJ2-5; TRBD1 matches 12 bases. The J segment lost 5 bases and the V segment lost 4 bases, leaving 12 bases of the junction unmatched. The CDR3 length is 17 residues. CDR1 SGHRS and CDR2 YFSETQ come from the germline V gene.

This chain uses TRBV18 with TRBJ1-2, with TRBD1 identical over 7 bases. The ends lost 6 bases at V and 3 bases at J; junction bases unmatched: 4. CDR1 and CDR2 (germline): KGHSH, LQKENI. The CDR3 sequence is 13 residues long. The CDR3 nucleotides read TGTGCCAGCTCCCAAGACAGGGACTATGGCTACACCTTC. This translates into CASSQDRDYGYTF.

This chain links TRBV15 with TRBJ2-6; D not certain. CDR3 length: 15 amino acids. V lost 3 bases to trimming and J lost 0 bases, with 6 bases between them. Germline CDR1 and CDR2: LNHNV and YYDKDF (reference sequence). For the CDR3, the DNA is TGTGCCACCAGCAGGCAGAACTCTGGGGCCAACGTCCTGACTTTC. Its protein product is CATSRQNSGANVLTF.

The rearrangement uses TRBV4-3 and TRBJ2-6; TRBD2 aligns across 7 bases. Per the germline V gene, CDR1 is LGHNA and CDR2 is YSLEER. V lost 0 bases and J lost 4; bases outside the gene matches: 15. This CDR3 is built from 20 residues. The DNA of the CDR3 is TGCGCCAGCAGCCAAGATCCCGCTAGAGGGACTATCCTCGGGGCCAACGTCCTGACTTTC. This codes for CASSQDPARGTILGANVLTF.

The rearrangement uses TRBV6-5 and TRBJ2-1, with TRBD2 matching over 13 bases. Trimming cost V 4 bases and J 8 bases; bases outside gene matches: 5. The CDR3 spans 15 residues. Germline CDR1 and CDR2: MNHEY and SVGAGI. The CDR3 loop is CASSSGLAGVDEQFF. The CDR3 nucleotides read TGTGCCAGCAGTTCCGGACTAGCGGGAGTCGATGAGCAGTTCTTC.

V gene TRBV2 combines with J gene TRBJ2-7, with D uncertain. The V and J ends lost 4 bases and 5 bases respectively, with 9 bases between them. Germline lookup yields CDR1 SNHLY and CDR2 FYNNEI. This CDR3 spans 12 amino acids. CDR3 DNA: TGTGCCAGCAGTGGAATCAGTGACGAGCAGTACTTC. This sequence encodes CASSGISDEQYF.

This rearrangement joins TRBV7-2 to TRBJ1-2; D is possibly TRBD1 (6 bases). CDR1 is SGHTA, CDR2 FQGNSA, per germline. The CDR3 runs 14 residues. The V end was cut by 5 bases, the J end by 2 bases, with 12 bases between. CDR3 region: CASSRGQPNYGYTF. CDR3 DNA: TGTGCCAGCAGCCGCGGACAGCCCAACTATGGCTACACCTTC.

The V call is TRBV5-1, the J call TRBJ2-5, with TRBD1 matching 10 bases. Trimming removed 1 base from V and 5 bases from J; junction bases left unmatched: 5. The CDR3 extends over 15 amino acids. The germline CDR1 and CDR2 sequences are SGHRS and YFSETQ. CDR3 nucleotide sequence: TGCGCCAGCAGCTTGATAGACAGGGGGCGGGAGACCCAGTACTTC. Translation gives CASSLIDRGRETQYF.

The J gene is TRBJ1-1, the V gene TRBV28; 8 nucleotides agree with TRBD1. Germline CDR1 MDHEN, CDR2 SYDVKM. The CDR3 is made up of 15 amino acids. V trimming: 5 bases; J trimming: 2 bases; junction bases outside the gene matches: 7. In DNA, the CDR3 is TGTGCCAGCAGTCCCCAACAGGGGGTAAACACTGAAGCTTTCTTT. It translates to CASSPQQGVNTEAFF.

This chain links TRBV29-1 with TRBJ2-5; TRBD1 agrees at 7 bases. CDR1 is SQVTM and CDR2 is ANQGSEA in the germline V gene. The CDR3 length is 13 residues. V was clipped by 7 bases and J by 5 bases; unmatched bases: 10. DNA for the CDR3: TGCAGCGCTGCGACAGGGATGGGGGAGACCCAGTACTTC. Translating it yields CSAATGMGETQYF.

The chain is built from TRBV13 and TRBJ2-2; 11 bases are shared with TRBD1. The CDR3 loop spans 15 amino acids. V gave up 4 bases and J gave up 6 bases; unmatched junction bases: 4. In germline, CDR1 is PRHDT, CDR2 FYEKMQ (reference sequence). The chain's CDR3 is CASSWDRGVPGELFF. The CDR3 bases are TGTGCCAGCAGCTGGGACAGGGGGGTTCCCGGGGAGCTGTTTTTT.

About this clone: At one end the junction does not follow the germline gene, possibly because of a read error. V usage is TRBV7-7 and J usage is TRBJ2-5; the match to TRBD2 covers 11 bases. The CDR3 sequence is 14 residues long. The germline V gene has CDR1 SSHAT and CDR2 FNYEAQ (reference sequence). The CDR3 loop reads CASSLLAGDETQYF. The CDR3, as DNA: TGTGCTAGCAGTCTACTAGCGGGAGATGAGACCCAGTACTTC. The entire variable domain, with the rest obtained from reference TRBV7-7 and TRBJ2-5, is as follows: GAGVSQSPRYKVTKRGQDVTLRCDPISSHATLYWYQQALGQGPEFLTYFNYEAQPDKSGLPSDRFSAERPEGSISTLTIQRTEQRDSAMYRCASSLLAGDETQYFGPGTRLLVL.

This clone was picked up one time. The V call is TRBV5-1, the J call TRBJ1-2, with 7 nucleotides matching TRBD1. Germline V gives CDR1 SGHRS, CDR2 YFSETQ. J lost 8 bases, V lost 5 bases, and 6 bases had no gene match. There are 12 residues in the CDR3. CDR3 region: CASRFDRDGYTF. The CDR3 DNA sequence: TGCGCCAGCAGATTCGACAGGGACGGCTACACCTTC.

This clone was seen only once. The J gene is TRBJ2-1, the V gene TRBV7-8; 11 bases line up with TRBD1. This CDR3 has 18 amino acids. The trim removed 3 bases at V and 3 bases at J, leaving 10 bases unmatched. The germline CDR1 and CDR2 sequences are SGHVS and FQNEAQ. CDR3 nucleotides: TGTGCCAGCAGCTTGGCTAAAGGGGGACAGGGGGTCTACAATGAGCAGTTCTTC. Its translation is CASSLAKGGQGVYNEQFF.

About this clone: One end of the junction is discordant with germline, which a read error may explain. CDR3 residues: CSSFEGYEQYF. Written as DNA, the CDR3 is TGTTCCAGCTTTGAGGGCTACGAGCAGTACTTC. This rearrangement joins TRBV7-9 to TRBJ2-7, with D perhaps TRBD2 (5 bases). Per the germline V gene, CDR1 is SEHNR and CDR2 is FQNEAQ (reference sequence). The CDR3 is 11 residues long.

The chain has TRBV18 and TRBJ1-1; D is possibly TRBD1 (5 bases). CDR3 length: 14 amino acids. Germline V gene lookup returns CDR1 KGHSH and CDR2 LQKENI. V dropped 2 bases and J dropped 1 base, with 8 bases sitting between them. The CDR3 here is CASSPDSRNTEAFF. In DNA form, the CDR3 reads TGTGCCAGCTCACCAGACAGCAGGAACACTGAAGCTTTCTTT.

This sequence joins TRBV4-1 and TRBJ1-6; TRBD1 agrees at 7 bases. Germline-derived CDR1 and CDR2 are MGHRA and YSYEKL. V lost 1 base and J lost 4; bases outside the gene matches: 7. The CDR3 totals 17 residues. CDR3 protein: CASSQGAGTAYNSPLHF. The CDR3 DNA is TGCGCCAGCAGCCAAGGGGCCGGGACAGCTTATAATTCACCCCTCCACTTT.

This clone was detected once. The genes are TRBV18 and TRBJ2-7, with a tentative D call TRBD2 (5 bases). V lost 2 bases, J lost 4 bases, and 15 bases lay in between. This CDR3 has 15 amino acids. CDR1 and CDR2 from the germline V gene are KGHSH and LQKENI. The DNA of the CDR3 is TGTGCCAGCTCACCAGGAGGATACTCTAGGTACGAGCAGTACTTC. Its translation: CASSPGGYSRYEQYF.

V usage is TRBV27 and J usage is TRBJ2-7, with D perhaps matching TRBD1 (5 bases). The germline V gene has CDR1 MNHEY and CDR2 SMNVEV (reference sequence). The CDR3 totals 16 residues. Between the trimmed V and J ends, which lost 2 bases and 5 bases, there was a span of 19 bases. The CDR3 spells CASSLRARVLSHEQYF. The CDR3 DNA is TGTGCCAGCAGTTTACGGGCCAGGGTTCTGAGCCACGAGCAGTACTTC.

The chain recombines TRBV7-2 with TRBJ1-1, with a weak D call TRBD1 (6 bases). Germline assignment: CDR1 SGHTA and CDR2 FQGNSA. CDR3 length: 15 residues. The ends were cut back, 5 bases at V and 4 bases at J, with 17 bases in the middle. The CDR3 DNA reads TGTGCCAGCAGCCCTAAACAGGGATGGGGCACTGAAGCTTTCTTT. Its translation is CASSPKQGWGTEAFF.

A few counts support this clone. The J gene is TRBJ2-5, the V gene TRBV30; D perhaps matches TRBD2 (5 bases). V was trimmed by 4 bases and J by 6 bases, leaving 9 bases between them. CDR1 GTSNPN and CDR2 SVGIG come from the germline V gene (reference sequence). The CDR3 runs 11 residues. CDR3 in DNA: TGTGCCTGGACCACCGGGAAGACCCAGTACTTC. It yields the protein CAWTTGKTQYF.